Given below is one T cell receptor beta chain in context. The antigen is unknown. The data derive from a study of Tregs in tolerant kidney transplant recipients. Notes on the study in general: This study did not directly address biological reproducibility. The small number of patients limits these findings pending further validation.

This CDR3 is 15 amino acids long. V gave up 2 bases and J gave up 6 bases, with 17 bases separating them. Germline values: CDR1 SGHRS, CDR2 YFSETQ. Unstimulated regulatory T cells (CD4+CD25+CD127-), CD4+CD25- non-regulatory cells, CD4 and CD8 cells were FACS-sorted from thawed PBMCs. Here immunoSEQ multiplex PCR was the method, and the copy in TCRdb shows in-frame clones only, minus some. Here the sample spans roughly 250,000 clones, roughly four fifths being singletons. Sequencing used CD4+ T cells from blood. This sequence joins TRBV5-1 and TRBJ2-5; a possible D gene is TRBD1 (6 bases). The sequence was collected from a human donor in good health. CDR3 nucleotides: TGCGCCAGCAGCTTTTCAGGGGCGCCCTTGAAGACCCAGTACTTC. Residues: CASSFSGAPLKTQYF.